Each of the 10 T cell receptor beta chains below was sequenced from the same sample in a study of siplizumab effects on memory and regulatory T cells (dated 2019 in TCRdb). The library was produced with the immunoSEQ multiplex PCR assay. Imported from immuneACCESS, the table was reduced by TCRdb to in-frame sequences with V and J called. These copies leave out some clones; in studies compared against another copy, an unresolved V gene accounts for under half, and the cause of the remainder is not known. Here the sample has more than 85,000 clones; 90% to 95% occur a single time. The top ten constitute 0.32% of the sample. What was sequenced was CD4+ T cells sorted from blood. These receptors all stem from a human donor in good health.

Here the CDR3 DNA reads TGCGCCAGCAGCGTTGGACAGGGTTCGGCAGATACGCAGTATTTT. It encodes CASSVGQGSADTQYF. The chain joins TRBV5-1 to TRBJ2-3; 8 bases map to TRBD1. The V gene end was trimmed by 4 bases and the J gene end by 4 bases; junction bases not matched to a gene: 8. The CDR3 has 15 residues. CDR1 and CDR2 (germline): SGHRS, YFSETQ.

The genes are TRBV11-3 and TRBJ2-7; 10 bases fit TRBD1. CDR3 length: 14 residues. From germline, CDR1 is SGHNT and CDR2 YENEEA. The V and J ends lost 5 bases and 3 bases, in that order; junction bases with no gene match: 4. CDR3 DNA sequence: TGTGCCAGCAGCCCCCGGGACAGGGGCTACGAGCAGTACTTC. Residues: CASSPRDRGYEQYF.

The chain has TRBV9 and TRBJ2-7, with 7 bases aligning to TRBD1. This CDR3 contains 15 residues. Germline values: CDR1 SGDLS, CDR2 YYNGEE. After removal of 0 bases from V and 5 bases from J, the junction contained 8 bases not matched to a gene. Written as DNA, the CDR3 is TGTGCCAGCAGCGTAGGTAGGGGGCCCCCTGACGAGCAGTACTTC. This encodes CASSVGRGPPDEQYF.

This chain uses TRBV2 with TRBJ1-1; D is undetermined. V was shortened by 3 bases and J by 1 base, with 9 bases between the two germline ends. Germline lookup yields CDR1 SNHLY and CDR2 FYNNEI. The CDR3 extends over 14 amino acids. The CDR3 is CASSEVRENTEAFF. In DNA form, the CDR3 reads TGTGCCAGCAGTGAGGTCCGTGAGAACACTGAAGCTTTCTTT. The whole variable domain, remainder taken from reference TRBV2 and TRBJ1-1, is EPEVTQTPSHQVTQMGQEVILRCVPISNHLYFYWYRQILGQKVEFLVSFYNNEISEKSEIFDDQFSVERPDGSNFTLKIRSTKLEDSAMYFCASSEVRENTEAFFGQGTRLTVV.

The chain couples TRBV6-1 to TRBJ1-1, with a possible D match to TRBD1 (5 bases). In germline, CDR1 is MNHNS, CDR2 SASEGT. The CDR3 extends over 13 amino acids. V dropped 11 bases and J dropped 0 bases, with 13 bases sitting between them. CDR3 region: CAYSEDMNTEAFF. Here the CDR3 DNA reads TGTGCCTATTCAGAGGACATGAACACTGAAGCTTTCTTT.

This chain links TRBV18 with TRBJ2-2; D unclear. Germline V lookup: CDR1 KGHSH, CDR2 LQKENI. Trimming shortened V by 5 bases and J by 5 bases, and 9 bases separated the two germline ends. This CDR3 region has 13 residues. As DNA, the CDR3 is TGTGCCAGCTCAAACTCAAGGACCGGGGAGCTGTTTTTT. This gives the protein CASSNSRTGELFF.

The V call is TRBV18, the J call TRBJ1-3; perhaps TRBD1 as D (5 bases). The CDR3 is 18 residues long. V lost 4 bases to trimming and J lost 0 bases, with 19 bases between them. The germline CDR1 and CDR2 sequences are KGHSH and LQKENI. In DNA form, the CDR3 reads TGTGCCAGCTCACGCCTTTTACTGGGGCTCCACTCTGGAAACACCATATATTTT. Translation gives CASSRLLLGLHSGNTIYF.

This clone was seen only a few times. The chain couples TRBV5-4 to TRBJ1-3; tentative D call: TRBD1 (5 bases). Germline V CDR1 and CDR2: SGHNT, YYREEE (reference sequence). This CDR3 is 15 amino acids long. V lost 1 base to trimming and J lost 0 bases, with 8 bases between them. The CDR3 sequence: CASSLFGASGNTIYF. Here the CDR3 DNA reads TGTGCCAGCAGCTTGTTCGGGGCCTCTGGAAACACCATATATTTT.

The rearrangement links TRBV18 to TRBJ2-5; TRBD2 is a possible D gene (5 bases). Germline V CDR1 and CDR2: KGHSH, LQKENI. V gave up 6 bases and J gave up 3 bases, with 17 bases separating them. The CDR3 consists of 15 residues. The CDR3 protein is CASSREEGRKETQYF. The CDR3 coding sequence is TGTGCCAGCTCCCGGGAAGAGGGTCGGAAAGAGACCCAGTACTTC.

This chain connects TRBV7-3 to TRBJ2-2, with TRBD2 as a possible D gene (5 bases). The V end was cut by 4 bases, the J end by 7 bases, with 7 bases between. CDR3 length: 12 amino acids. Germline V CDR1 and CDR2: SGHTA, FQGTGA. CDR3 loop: CASSSRGGELFF. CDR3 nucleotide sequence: TGTGCCAGCAGCTCCCGGGGCGGGGAGCTGTTTTTT.